A single sample is the source of the 29 T cell receptor beta chains below, sequenced in a study of T-cell reconstitution after alpha-beta-depleted transplantation in children. The TCRbeta library was prepared with unique molecular identifiers. TCRdb independently ran MiXCR on the PCR reads; one entry per CDR3 protein. The data hold about 280,000 distinct CDR3 sequences, with around 10% observed a single time. The sequencing here drew on peripheral blood, taken 180 days after TCRalphabeta/CD19-depleted stem cell transplant. The receptors stem from a male patient aged 2-10 years who had a stem cell transplant for chronic granulomatous disease, so the T cells may come from the graft donor.

In the case of this clonotype: A much larger clone lies one base from this, so it may be a read error. V and J are TRBV12-3 or TRBV12-4 and TRBJ2-1; 7 bases are shared with TRBD2. The CDR3 consists of 12 residues. Unmatched junction bases numbered 11, after V lost 6 bases and J lost 15 bases. CDR3 protein: CASSPSLGGRFF. The CDR3 DNA is TGTGCCAGCAGCCCAAGCCTGGGAGGGCGGTTCTTC.

This clonotype has a handful of counts. The rearrangement uses TRBV5-1 and TRBJ2-7, with D possibly matching TRBD2 (6 bases). Trimming pared 4 bases from V and 2 bases from J, leaving 19 bases between. Per germline, CDR1 SGHRS and CDR2 YFSETQ. CDR3 length: 16 residues. As DNA, the CDR3 is TGCGCCAGCAGCCCCGAAGTGAGCGGGCCTACCTACGAGCAGTACTTC. It encodes CASSPEVSGPTYEQYF.

This clonotype was picked up many times. The rearrangement links TRBV5-6 to TRBJ2-4; 8 bases agree with TRBD2. The V gene end was trimmed by 0 bases and the J gene end by 8 bases; junction bases not matched to a gene: 13. There are 17 residues in the CDR3. Germline CDR1 and CDR2: SGHDT and YYEEEE. DNA of the CDR3: TGTGCCAGCAGCTTGGCCGGCGGGGGGTCCCGGAGGGACATTCAGTACTTC. As protein: CASSLAGGGSRRDIQYF.

This clonotype was picked up many times. The genes are TRBV28 and TRBJ2-5; the D gene is possibly TRBD1 (6 bases). V gave up 7 bases and J gave up 8 bases, with 20 bases separating them. The CDR3 sequence is 14 residues long. Germline CDR1 reads MDHEN; CDR2 reads SYDVKM. CDR3 in DNA: TGTGCCAGCAATCTAGGACAGAGTGGAGACACCCAGTACTTC. The encoded protein is CASNLGQSGDTQYF. Full variable domain (remainder filled in from reference TRBV28 and TRBJ2-5): DVKVTQSSRYLVKRTGEKVFLECVQDMDHENMFWYRQDPGLGLRLIYFSYDVKMKEKGDIPEGYSVSREKKERFSLILESASTNQTSMYLCASNLGQSGDTQYFGPGTRLLVL.

This clonotype was detected many times. V is TRBV9 and J is TRBJ2-1; 7 nucleotides align to TRBD2. CDR3 length equals 14 residues. V lost 0 bases and J lost 9; bases outside the gene matches: 6. Per germline, CDR1 SGDLS and CDR2 YYNGEE. The CDR3 protein is CASSVGAGYSEQFF. The CDR3 DNA is TGTGCCAGCAGCGTAGGAGCGGGATATAGTGAGCAGTTCTTC.

This clonotype was seen ten or more times. This chain joins TRBV28 and TRBJ2-3; 13 bases match TRBD2. CDR3 length equals 16 residues. Germline CDR1 and CDR2: MDHEN and SYDVKM. With 2 bases clipped from V and 6 bases from J, the junction kept 5 bases outside the gene matches. The CDR3 here is CASSLSGLAGADTQYF. The CDR3 DNA reads TGTGCCAGCAGTTTAAGTGGACTAGCGGGAGCTGATACGCAGTATTTT.

The table lists this clonotype with a count of one. J is TRBJ2-2 and V is TRBV12-3 or TRBV12-4; the D is unclear. Trimming took 7 bases from V and 3 from J, leaving 12 bases between them. The length of the CDR3 is 14 residues. CDR3 DNA sequence: TGTGCCAGCACCCGGTTAGGATACACCGGGGAGCTGTTTTTT. Its protein is CASTRLGYTGELFF.

Worth noting for this clonotype: This clone may be a read error of a much larger clone one base away. The chain recombines TRBV15 with TRBJ2-7; weak D call: TRBD2 (6 bases). Germline V gene sequence: CDR1 LNHNV, CDR2 YYDKDF (reference sequence). The CDR3 is made up of 16 amino acids. CDR3 DNA sequence: TGTGCCACCGGCAGAGAAGGAGGGCTACTCGGGGGCGAGCAGTACTTC. Protein: CATGREGGLLGGEQYF. Full variable domain (missing parts from reference TRBV15 and TRBJ2-7): DAMVIQNPRYQVTQFGKPVTLSCSQTLNHNVMYWYQQKSSQAPKLLFHYYDKDFNNEADTPDNFQSRRPNTSFCFLDIRSPGLGDTAMYLCATGREGGLLGGEQYFGPGTRLTVT.

This clonotype came up many times. The chain joins TRBV18 to TRBJ2-7, with a possible D match to TRBD2 (5 bases). The V gene lost 0 bases and the J gene lost 1 base, with 10 bases spanning the gap. The CDR3 extends over 15 amino acids. CDR1 and CDR2 (germline): KGHSH, LQKENI. In nucleotides, the CDR3 is TGTGCCAGCTCACCACCGATGGGAGCATCCTACGAGCAGTACTTC. This codes for CASSPPMGASYEQYF.

This clonotype was recorded at least ten times. This chain connects TRBV20-1 to TRBJ1-4; no clear D gene. CDR1 and CDR2 (germline): DFQATT, SNEGSKA (reference sequence). This CDR3 is built from 14 residues. V lost 3 bases to trimming and J lost 2 bases, with 10 bases between them. CDR3 residues: CSASIGSTNEKLFF. CDR3 coding DNA: TGCAGTGCTAGTATCGGGTCGACTAATGAAAAACTGTTTTTT.

This clonotype was counted at least ten times. V usage is TRBV28 and J usage is TRBJ1-5; D not resolved. The CDR3 totals 9 residues. Germline V lookup: CDR1 MDHEN, CDR2 SYDVKM. The CDR3 bases are TGTGTGAGCAATCAGCCCCAGCATTTT. Protein product: CVSNQPQHF.

This clonotype was recorded at least ten times. This sequence joins TRBV28 and TRBJ2-2; the D is unclear. Per the germline V gene, CDR1 is MDHEN and CDR2 is SYDVKM. The germline V and J ends were trimmed by 11 bases and 0 bases, with 13 bases remaining between them. The CDR3 sequence is 14 residues long. The CDR3 loop is CAGRAVTNTGELFF. The DNA of the CDR3 is TGTGCCGGACGGGCAGTTACGAACACCGGGGAGCTGTTTTTT.

In its sample, this clonotype was seen many times. This chain uses TRBV6-1 with TRBJ2-5, with 7 nucleotides matching TRBD1. Germline CDR1 and CDR2: MNHNS and SASEGT. V lost 4 bases to trimming and J lost 5 bases; unmatched junction nucleotides: 10. The CDR3 has 15 amino acids. The CDR3 loop reads CASSGGTVRAETQYF. The CDR3, as DNA: TGTGCCAGCAGTGGGGGGACAGTAAGGGCGGAGACCCAGTACTTC.

In its sample, this clonotype was seen many times. This chain uses TRBV7-2 with TRBJ2-7; no firm D call. CDR3 length equals 12 residues. Germline V gene lookup returns CDR1 SGHTA and CDR2 FQGNSA. Trimming left V 5 bases short and J 4 bases short, with 9 bases between. The DNA of the CDR3 is TGTGCCAGCAGCCACAACCAATACGAGCAGTACTTC. Its translation: CASSHNQYEQYF.

The sample holds many counts of this clonotype. The CDR3 DNA is TGCAGCGTTGGGGGTGTCGGGACATATCGGCAGTATTTT. Protein: CSVGGVGTYRQYF. The gene calls are TRBV29-1 and TRBJ2-3; possibly TRBD1 for D (6 bases). Germline V gene lookup returns CDR1 SQVTM and CDR2 ANQGSEA. V lost 4 bases and J 11 bases, leaving 19 bases between the germline ends. The CDR3 is 13 residues long.

This clonotype has at least ten counts. The J gene is TRBJ2-2, the V gene TRBV11-1, with D unresolved. There are 16 residues in the CDR3. Trimming took off 2 bases at V and 0 bases at J, with 10 bases between the two ends. Germline CDR1 is SGHAT and CDR2 is FQDESV (reference sequence). The DNA for the CDR3 is TGTGCCAGCAGCTTATTTGCGGTTACGAACACCGGGGAGCTGTTTTTT. It encodes CASSLFAVTNTGELFF.

This clonotype showed up many times. The CDR3 loop is CATSRLGPDTQYF. The CDR3 DNA reads TGTGCTACCTCCCGTCTGGGGCCAGATACGCAGTATTTT. The chain combines TRBV7-7 with TRBJ2-3, with D tentatively TRBD1 (5 bases). Looked up from germline, CDR1 is SSHAT and CDR2 is FNYEAQ (reference sequence). There are 13 residues in the CDR3.

This clonotype was seen at least ten times. As DNA, the CDR3 is TGCAGCGTTGGCATTCCGGGACAGCAGACCCAGTACTTC. It translates to CSVGIPGQQTQYF. This chain uses TRBV29-1 with TRBJ2-5; TRBD1 matches 7 bases. Germline V gene sequence: CDR1 SQVTM, CDR2 ANQGSEA. V lost 4 bases, J lost 6 bases, and 8 bases stayed unmatched. CDR3 size: 13 residues.

Of note for this clonotype: A much more abundant neighbour one base away suggests this may be a read error. J is TRBJ2-5 and V is TRBV10-2; tentatively, D is TRBD2 (6 bases). This CDR3 region has 13 residues. Germline lookup yields CDR1 WSHSY and CDR2 SAAADI. In DNA, the CDR3 is TGCGCCAGCAGTGTGGGACTGAAGGAGAGCCAGTACTTC. It translates to CASSVGLKESQYF.

This clonotype came up a few times. CDR3 nucleotide sequence: TGTGCCTGGAACGCAGGACCCCGTTTCTACGAGCAGTACTTC. The encoded protein is CAWNAGPRFYEQYF. The V call is TRBV30, the J call TRBJ2-7; D is uncertain. The V end lost 4 bases, the J end lost 3 bases, and 16 bases lay between the germline ends. Germline assignment: CDR1 GTSNPN and CDR2 SVGIG (reference sequence). The CDR3 runs to 14 residues. Combining the CDR3 with reference TRBV30 and TRBJ2-7 gives the whole variable domain SQTIHQWPATLVQPVGSPLSLECTVEGTSNPNLYWYRQAAGRGLQLLFYSVGIGQISSEVPQNLSASRPQDRQFILSSKKLLLSDSGFYLCAWNAGPRFYEQYFGPGTRLTVT.

In this sample, this clonotype turned up many times. The rearrangement joins TRBV18 to TRBJ1-5; 9 positions match TRBD1. The CDR3 runs 15 residues. CDR1 is KGHSH and CDR2 is LQKENI in the germline V gene. After removal of 6 bases from V and 7 bases from J, the junction contained 10 bases not matched to a gene. CDR3: CASSDRQGVEQPQHF. The CDR3, as DNA: TGTGCCAGCTCCGATAGACAGGGGGTGGAACAGCCCCAGCATTTT.

This clonotype was seen ten or more times. The chain couples TRBV28 to TRBJ1-1; no clear D gene. Germline V CDR1 and CDR2: MDHEN, SYDVKM. The CDR3 is 13 amino acids. V was clipped by 6 bases and J by 4 bases, with 12 bases between them. The CDR3 loop is CASRLTPSTEAFF. The CDR3 coding sequence is TGTGCCAGCAGACTAACCCCATCCACTGAAGCTTTCTTT.

This clonotype was counted at least ten times. CDR3 loop: CATSRDTSPQEQYF. Written as DNA, the CDR3 is TGTGCCACCAGCAGAGATACGTCCCCGCAGGAGCAGTACTTC. This rearrangement joins TRBV15 to TRBJ2-7; D remains ambiguous. CDR1 and CDR2 (germline): LNHNV, YYDKDF (reference sequence). CDR3 length: 14 residues. Trimming left V 0 bases short and J 7 bases short, with 13 bases between.

This clonotype was counted only a few times. The chain has TRBV28 and TRBJ2-5; no clear D gene. The germline V gene has CDR1 MDHEN and CDR2 SYDVKM. V was shortened by 2 bases and J by 5 bases, with 15 bases between the two germline ends. This CDR3 comprises 15 residues. DNA for the CDR3: TGTGCCAGCAGTTTAACGATTAGCAATGCGGAGACCCAGTACTTC. It encodes CASSLTISNAETQYF.

This clonotype was counted many times. The chain joins TRBV5-6 to TRBJ2-7; no clear D. This CDR3 comprises 12 residues. Trimming cost V 4 bases and J 6 bases, with 11 bases left between them. From germline, CDR1 is SGHDT and CDR2 YYEEEE. The CDR3 sequence: CASSPKGLEQYF. The DNA of the CDR3 is TGTGCCAGCAGCCCCAAGGGTCTCGAGCAGTACTTC.

Remarks on this clonotype: A single base separates this from a much larger clone, so it may be a read error. The chain carries TRBV6-5 and TRBJ2-2; D tentatively fits TRBD1 or TRBD2 (6 bases each). From germline, CDR1 is MNHEY and CDR2 SVGAGI. CDR3 length equals 15 residues. The CDR3 DNA sequence: TGTGCCAGCAGTTACTCGGGGGGCGCTGGCGGGGAGCTGTCTTTT. It is translated as CASSYSGGAGGELSF.

This clonotype occurred many times. The rearrangement uses TRBV6-2 or TRBV6-3 and TRBJ2-7; D is undetermined. V was pared by 2 bases and J by 0 bases, with 11 bases between. Germline CDR1 MNHEY, CDR2 SVGEGT. The CDR3 spans 15 residues. Here the CDR3 DNA reads TGTGCCAGCAGTTACGAGCAGACGAGCTCCTACGAGCAGTACTTC. Translation: CASSYEQTSSYEQYF.

There are many counts of this clonotype. The chain combines TRBV5-1 with TRBJ2-1; maybe TRBD2 (6 bases). This CDR3 spans 14 amino acids. Germline loops: CDR1 SGHRS, CDR2 YFSETQ. Trimming shortened V by 2 bases and J by 8 bases, and 14 bases separated the two germline ends. CDR3 DNA sequence: TGCGCCAGCAGCTTAGGAGGGGTTAGAGATGAGCAGTTCTTC. Protein product: CASSLGGVRDEQFF.

About this clonotype: A much more abundant neighbour one base away suggests this may be a read error. The chain couples TRBV4-1 to TRBJ2-3; 9 nucleotides agree with TRBD1. Near its end, the DNA agrees better with TRBJ1-5, so the J call may be wrong. The CDR3 extends over 16 amino acids. The germline gives CDR1 MGHRA, CDR2 YSYEKL. CDR3 DNA sequence: TGCGCCAGCAGCCAAGATTGGGACAGGGAAACAGATACGCAGCATTTT. This gives the protein CASSQDWDRETDTQHF.